This T cell receptor (beta chain) was recovered during a study of early T cells in non-severe SARS-CoV-2 infection. This CDR3 spans 14 amino acids. Germline lookup yields CDR1 DFQATT and CDR2 SNEGSKA (reference sequence). Attachment of unique molecular identifiers to individual cDNA molecules was performed. TCRdb redid the calling of the 5' RACE reads with MiXCR, one entry per CDR3 protein. The repertoire holds 86,000 or so distinct CDR3 sequences, with more than 5% as singletons. This clonotype was observed at least ten times. The junction differs from germline at one of its ends, possibly a read error.

The sequenced material came from whole blood. The sequence was collected from an adult who was a healthcare worker with PCR-confirmed SARS-CoV-2 infection or an uninfected control (not recorded which). The chain uses TRBV20-1 and TRBJ2-2; 10 nucleotides align to TRBD1. CDR3 protein: CSVRGQGNAGELFF. The CDR3 DNA reads TGCAGTGTTCGGGGACAGGGGAACGCCGGGGAGCTGTTTTTT.